This T cell receptor (beta chain) was documented in a study of blood T cell repertoires in COVID-19. Across the whole study: Some COVID-19 samples were acute and others convalescent; all came from the United States, Italy and Spain.

The CDR3 contains 15 residues. The germline V gene encodes CDR1 SGHRS and CDR2 YFSETQ. The V gene lost 4 bases and the J gene lost 1 base, with 13 bases spanning the gap. How the authors handled the data: How many nucleated cells were present was estimated from reference gene primer amplification. Profiled with immunoSEQ multiplex PCR; TCRdb holds only in-frame clones, not every one. D and trimming come from the DNA, and the V and J calls and clone size come from that table. The table records over 45,000 clones, 80% to 85% of them present only once. This chain joins TRBV5-1 and TRBJ2-3, with D tentatively TRBD2 (5 bases). The source of this sequence is a man between 60 and 75 years old with active COVID-19. The specimen was peripheral blood. The chain's CDR3 is CASSPSGDRTDTQYF. The CDR3 DNA follows: TGCGCCAGCAGCCCCTCCGGGGATCGCACAGATACGCAGTATTTT.